The source of this T cell receptor (beta chain) is a study of shared clonotypes between healthy human individuals. Looked up from germline, CDR1 is MDHEN and CDR2 is SYDVKM. CDR3 size: 15 residues. The protocol was immunoSEQ multiplex PCR, while the TCRdb copy is restricted to in-frame clones and leaves out a portion. Found here are hundreds of thousands of clones, approximately 95% of them singletons; the top ten hold over 0.09%. The naive CD8 fraction comprised CD45RO-negative cells positively selected for CCR7 and excluded terminally differentiated effector memory CD45RA+ cells. The chain joins TRBV28 to TRBJ2-5; D possibly uses TRBD1 or TRBD2 (6 bases each). The J call could be wrong; TRBJ2-7 is a better fit for the DNA end. The sequenced sample consisted of naive CD8+ T cells sorted from blood. The clonotype originates from a woman younger than 45 in good health. In nucleotides, the CDR3 is TGTGCCAGCAGTTTCCCCTCACGGGGGCGGTACGAGCAGTACTTC. Its translation: CASSFPSRGRYEQYF.